The 20 T cell receptor beta chains below come from one sample, sequenced in a study of blood T cell repertoires in COVID-19. Libraries were prepared by immunoSEQ multiplex PCR; TCRdb keeps only in-frame clonotypes and omits some of them. The sample consists of about 120,000 clones, about four fifths of them appearing once. The specimen sequenced was peripheral blood. The receptors come from a man between 65 and 80 years old with acute or convalescent COVID-19.

The rearrangement links TRBV6-5 to TRBJ2-7, with 8 bases aligning to TRBD1. The CDR3 sequence is 15 residues long. CDR1 is MNHEY and CDR2 is SVGAGI in the germline V gene. V lost 5 bases, J lost 4 bases, and 10 bases stayed unmatched. The CDR3 nucleotides read TGTGCCAGCAGTCCTGGGACAGGCGGAAGATACGAGCAGTACTTC. It translates to CASSPGTGGRYEQYF.

The J gene is TRBJ1-1, the V gene TRBV19; a weak D match, TRBD1 (5 bases). Germline V lookup: CDR1 LNHDA, CDR2 SQIVND (reference sequence). This CDR3 is built from 15 residues. V lost 6 bases and J 1 base, leaving 15 bases between the germline ends. The CDR3 DNA sequence: TGTGCCAGTAGAGTGCAGGGACTAGGGAACACTGAAGCTTTCTTT. This sequence encodes CASRVQGLGNTEAFF.

The chain joins TRBV6-2 or TRBV6-3 to TRBJ2-2; TRBD1 matches 8 bases. The length of the CDR3 is 16 residues. The germline V gene encodes CDR1 MNHEY and CDR2 SVGEGT. Trimming removed 2 bases from V and 5 bases from J; junction bases left unmatched: 7. The CDR3 DNA follows: TGTGCCAGCAGTTACCGCCCAGGGGGCGGTACCGGGGAGCTGTTTTTT. Translated, it gives CASSYRPGGGTGELFF.

The chain carries TRBV6-5 and TRBJ1-4; D remains ambiguous. Trimming left V 6 bases short and J 10 bases short, with 18 bases between. CDR3 length equals 14 residues. CDR1 and CDR2 from the germline V gene are MNHEY and SVGAGI. The CDR3 sequence is CASSTTVSVGKLFF. The CDR3, as DNA: TGTGCCAGCAGCACTACGGTCTCGGTGGGAAAACTGTTTTTT.

This chain links TRBV7-6 with TRBJ1-5; 7 nucleotides align to TRBD1. The CDR3 totals 17 residues. The junction had 16 bases not matched to a gene; V was cut back by 5 bases and J by 6 bases. Germline-derived CDR1 and CDR2 are SGHVS and FNYEAQ. CDR3 DNA sequence: TGTGCCAGCAGCCCAACTTACCGACAGGGACTAGGTCAGCCCCAGCATTTT. Translating it yields CASSPTYRQGLGQPQHF.

This chain connects TRBV23-1 to TRBJ1-4, with no clear D. TRBV23-1 belongs to the ORF category, with a function that is uncertain. The CDR3 has 15 residues. The V end was cut by 3 bases, the J end by 7 bases, with 15 bases between. The chain's CDR3 is CASSHPRLKGEKLFF. The CDR3 DNA sequence: TGCGCCAGCAGTCATCCCAGGCTCAAAGGTGAAAAACTGTTTTTT.

The V and J genes are TRBV11-2 and TRBJ2-5; 8 bases align to TRBD2. Germline values: CDR1 SGHAT, CDR2 FQNNGV. J lost 4 bases, V lost 5 bases, and 6 bases had no gene match. CDR3 size: 14 residues. CDR3 sequence: CASSPGGPGETQYF. In DNA, the CDR3 is TGTGCCAGCAGCCCGGGGGGGCCGGGAGAGACCCAGTACTTC.

This rearrangement joins TRBV7-8 to TRBJ2-7; 9 positions match TRBD1. V was clipped by 6 bases and J by 5 bases; unmatched bases: 11. The CDR3 is 15 amino acids. The germline V gene encodes CDR1 SGHVS and CDR2 FQNEAQ. The CDR3 reads CASSSNRGQRNEQYF. The CDR3 bases are TGTGCCAGCAGTTCGAACAGGGGGCAGAGGAACGAGCAGTACTTC.

J is TRBJ2-5 and V is TRBV2, with 8 bases fitting TRBD2. CDR3 length: 15 residues. V trimming: 4 bases; J trimming: 2 bases; junction bases outside the gene matches: 6. CDR1 and CDR2 from the germline V gene are SNHLY and FYNNEI. Written as DNA, the CDR3 is TGTGCCAGCAGTGGACTAAGCGGGGGTCAAGAGACCCAGTACTTC. Encoded protein: CASSGLSGGQETQYF.

This clone is a singleton in its sample. The gene calls are TRBV5-5 and TRBJ1-1; D is unclear. Germline-derived CDR1 and CDR2 are SGHKS and YYEKEE (reference sequence). Between the trimmed V and J ends, which lost 2 bases and 0 bases, there was a span of 8 bases. The length of the CDR3 is 14 residues. CDR3 loop: CASSLLGMNTEAFF. Written as DNA, the CDR3 is TGTGCCAGCAGCTTACTAGGTATGAACACTGAAGCTTTCTTT.

This clone was detected once. The chain links TRBV2 to TRBJ1-1; the D is unclear. CDR1 is SNHLY, CDR2 FYNNEI, per germline. Trimming stripped 10 bases from V and 9 bases from J, with 18 bases between. There are 12 residues in the CDR3. This CDR3 is CATAVQGDKAFF. The CDR3 DNA follows: TGTGCCACCGCAGTCCAAGGAGATAAAGCTTTCTTT.

This clone was observed a handful of times. This chain joins TRBV11-3 and TRBJ1-1, with a weak D call TRBD1 (5 bases). The germline V gene has CDR1 SGHNT and CDR2 YENEEA. The CDR3 totals 14 residues. Deletions cut 5 bases from V and 4 bases from J, with 14 bases between. This CDR3 is CASSPHLTGTEAFF. In nucleotides, the CDR3 is TGTGCCAGCAGCCCCCACCTCACAGGCACTGAAGCTTTCTTT.

The chain employs TRBV7-2 and TRBJ2-7, with 15 bases that match TRBD2. The CDR3 is 17 amino acids. J was trimmed by 3 bases and V by 5 bases; bases with no gene match: 8. Germline CDR1 and CDR2: SGHTA and FQGNSA. The CDR3 loop is CASSPIRTSGGDYEQYF. The CDR3 DNA reads TGTGCCAGCAGCCCTATACGGACTAGCGGGGGGGACTACGAGCAGTACTTC.

V usage is TRBV4-1 and J usage is TRBJ1-2; perhaps TRBD1 as D (6 bases). V was pared by 0 bases and J by 3 bases, with 11 bases between. The CDR3 loop spans 15 amino acids. Per the germline V gene, CDR1 is MGHRA and CDR2 is YSYEKL. The CDR3, as DNA: TGCGCCAGCAGCCAAGATAACAGGGTATACTATGGCTACACCTTC. It is translated as CASSQDNRVYYGYTF.

A single count supports this clone. The V call is TRBV5-6, the J call TRBJ2-1, with 10 bases identical to TRBD1. CDR3 length equals 16 residues. CDR1 and CDR2 (germline): SGHDT, YYEEEE. The V and J ends lost 4 bases and 3 bases, in that order; junction bases with no gene match: 7. For the CDR3, the DNA is TGTGCCAGCAGCCATCGACAGGGGGCCCTCTACAATGAGCAGTTCTTC. It yields the protein CASSHRQGALYNEQFF.

The rearrangement uses TRBV25-1 and TRBJ1-2; 12 positions match TRBD1. Losses at the gene ends were 2 bases for V and 2 bases for J; bases not matched to a gene: 3. CDR3 length: 16 residues. Germline CDR1 MGHDK, CDR2 SYGVNS. CDR3 residues: CASSEGTGGLNYGYTF. CDR3 DNA: TGTGCCAGCAGTGAAGGGACAGGGGGCTTAAACTATGGCTACACCTTC.

This chain uses TRBV27 with TRBJ2-6; no clear D. CDR3 length equals 14 residues. Deletions cut 5 bases from V and 1 base from J, with 6 bases between. Germline lookup yields CDR1 MNHEY and CDR2 SMNVEV (reference sequence). In DNA, the CDR3 is TGTGCCAGCAGTCCAGATTCTGGGGCCAACGTCCTGACTTTC. It is translated as CASSPDSGANVLTF.

The chain carries TRBV6-5 and TRBJ1-5; D unclear. The CDR3 is 13 amino acids. The germline V gene has CDR1 MNHEY and CDR2 SVGAGI. V was cut by 6 bases and J by 5 bases, with 11 bases left in between. The CDR3 bases are TGTGCCAGCAGCCACTCGTTCGATCAGCCCCAGCATTTT. Its translation is CASSHSFDQPQHF.

The chain combines TRBV7-2 with TRBJ1-1; D not resolved. The V end was cut by 3 bases, the J end by 1 base, with 9 bases between. The CDR3 loop spans 14 amino acids. From germline, CDR1 is SGHTA and CDR2 FQGNSA. In DNA form, the CDR3 reads TGTGCCAGCAGCTTGGGCCTATCGAACACTGAAGCTTTCTTT. This sequence encodes CASSLGLSNTEAFF.

The chain recombines TRBV7-2 with TRBJ2-1; possible D gene TRBD2, 7 bases. V lost 1 base, J lost 8 bases, and 12 bases lay in between. Germline values: CDR1 SGHTA, CDR2 FQGNSA. The CDR3 has 14 residues. The CDR3 here is CASSLGGGRHEQFF. The CDR3 coding sequence is TGTGCCAGCAGCTTAGGGGGGGGCCGTCATGAGCAGTTCTTC.